The 3 T cell receptor beta chains given below trace back to one sample, sequenced in a study of T cell responses to AZD1222 COVID-19 vaccine. Clones were sequenced by immunoSEQ multiplex PCR, and TCRdb holds only the in-frame ones, with some missing. The sample records approximately 140,000 clones, 85% to 95% being singletons. The sequencing used peripheral blood, collected on day 0 of AZD1222 vaccination. The origin of the receptors is an adult in good health.

The chain uses TRBV29-1 and TRBJ2-7, with 8 positions matching TRBD1. The germline CDR1 and CDR2 sequences are SQVTM and ANQGSEA. The trim removed 3 bases at V and 3 bases at J, leaving 7 bases unmatched. This CDR3 spans 14 amino acids. CDR3 coding DNA: TGCAGCGTTGAGTTGGCAGGGGGCAACTACGAGCAGTACTTC. This sequence encodes CSVELAGGNYEQYF.

The chain joins TRBV19 to TRBJ1-1; D gene uncertain. Trimming removed 6 bases from V and 1 base from J, with 15 bases in between. Germline V gene data show CDR1 as LNHDA and CDR2 as SQIVND (reference sequence). This CDR3 comprises 15 residues. CDR3 region: CASRGWQQRNTEAFF. DNA for the CDR3: TGTGCCAGTAGGGGCTGGCAGCAACGGAACACTGAAGCTTTCTTT.

The chain couples TRBV6-6 to TRBJ1-3; D gene unclear. This CDR3 is built from 14 residues. Trimming removed 0 bases from V and 0 bases from J, with 3 bases in between. The V gene's germline CDR1 is MNHNY and CDR2 SVGAGI (reference sequence). The DNA of the CDR3 is TGTGCCAGCAGTTACTCCACCTCTGGAAACACCATATATTTT. Translating it yields CASSYSTSGNTIYF.